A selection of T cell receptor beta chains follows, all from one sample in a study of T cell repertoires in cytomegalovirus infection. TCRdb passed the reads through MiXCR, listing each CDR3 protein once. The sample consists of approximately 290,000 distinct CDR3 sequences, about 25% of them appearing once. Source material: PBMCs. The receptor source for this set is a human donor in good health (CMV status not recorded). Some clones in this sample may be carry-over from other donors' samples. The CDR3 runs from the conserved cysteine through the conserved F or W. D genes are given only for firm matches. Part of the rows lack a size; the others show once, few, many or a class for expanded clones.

TGTGCCAGCAGACAGACAGGGGCCCACGAGCAGTACTTC,CASRQTGAHEQYF,TRBD1,TRBV6-1,few,TRBJ2-7
TGTGCCAGCAGCTTAGCCGGCAGGGGGTTCAACGAGCAGTACTTC,CASSLAGRGFNEQYF,TRBD1,TRBV11-2,few,TRBJ2-7
TGTGCCTCCCAGCTTAATACGGCCACCCGGGAGCAGTTCTTC,CASQLNTATREQFF,.,TRBV7-2,many,TRBJ2-1
TGTGCCAGCAGTCCGGGACTAGCGGGATCGAGCTCCTACAATGAGCAGTTCTTC,CASSPGLAGSSSYNEQFF,TRBD2,TRBV27,few,TRBJ2-1
TGTGCCAGCAGCTTAGCGCTTTTGGATTACACTGAAGCTTTCTTT,CASSLALLDYTEAFF,.,TRBV7-8,few,TRBJ1-1
TGCAGTGCTTCACAGGGTAGCTACAATGAGCAGTTCTTC,CSASQGSYNEQFF,.,TRBV20-1,once,TRBJ2-1
TGCAGTGCTAGAGATCCAGGGTTCGGAAACACCATATATTTT,CSARDPGFGNTIYF,.,TRBV20-1,.,TRBJ1-3
TGTGCCAGCAGTTATGGGACAGGGAGGCCCCAGCATTTT,CASSYGTGRPQHF,TRBD1,TRBV6-5,.,TRBJ1-5
TGCAGCGCTGTAAGGGCACAAGGGTACACTGAAGCTTTCTTT,CSAVRAQGYTEAFF,.,TRBV29-1,few,TRBJ1-1
TGTGCCAGCAGTGGGACCGTCCCCCGGACAGGCTACAATGAGCAGTTCTTC,CASSGTVPRTGYNEQFF,TRBD1,TRBV6-1,few,TRBJ2-1
TGTGCCAGCAGCTTGGAGACTAGCAGCAACTCCTACAATGAGCAGTTCTTC,CASSLETSSNSYNEQFF,TRBD2,TRBV5-4,.,TRBJ2-1
TGTGCCAGCAGCTTTTCGGGGGGCGGCTATGGCTACACCTTC,CASSFSGGGYGYTF,.,TRBV11-2,few,TRBJ1-2
TGTGCCAGCAGCACTAGGGACCAGACTTACACAGATACGCAGTATTTT,CASSTRDQTYTDTQYF,.,TRBV7-9,few,TRBJ2-3